Reported below is one T cell receptor beta chain. The length of the CDR3 is 14 residues. The sample is drawn from a study of blood T cell repertoires in COVID-19. TCRdb keeps only in-frame clones here, not all; method: immunoSEQ multiplex PCR. The sample consists of under 250,000 clones, roughly four fifths of them appearing once. The rearrangement links TRBV21-1 to TRBJ1-2. TRBV21-1 is described as a pseudogene. Sample: peripheral blood. This TCR derives from a woman in her 40s with acute or convalescent COVID-19. The CDR3 DNA reads as TGTGCCAGCAGCAAATGGCGCCGGGACTATGGCTACACCTTC. This gives the protein CASSKWRRDYGYTF.